This T cell receptor beta chain stems from a study of blood T cell repertoires in COVID-19. Overall study context: T cells, B-cell-depleted T cells, or PBMCs supplied cDNA or gDNA.

Original handling: Cell counts per sample came from amplifying reference gene primers. Clones were sequenced by immunoSEQ multiplex PCR, and TCRdb holds only the in-frame ones, with some missing. V and J calls and clone size follow that table, whereas D and trimming were derived from the DNA. The data hold around 300,000 clones, with over 75% observed a single time. The CDR3 runs 18 residues. CDR1 and CDR2 from the germline V gene are MNHEY and SMNVEV (reference sequence). V gave up 2 bases and J gave up 2 bases, with 19 bases separating them. The sequence came from a man between 18 and 35 years old with active or convalescent COVID-19. The sample taken for sequencing was peripheral blood. The chain joins TRBV27 to TRBJ1-5; maybe TRBD1 (5 bases). CDR3: CASSLRGAGGSGNQPQHF. CDR3 sequence (DNA): TGTGCCAGCAGTTTAAGGGGCGCGGGGGGTTCAGGCAATCAGCCCCAGCATTTT.